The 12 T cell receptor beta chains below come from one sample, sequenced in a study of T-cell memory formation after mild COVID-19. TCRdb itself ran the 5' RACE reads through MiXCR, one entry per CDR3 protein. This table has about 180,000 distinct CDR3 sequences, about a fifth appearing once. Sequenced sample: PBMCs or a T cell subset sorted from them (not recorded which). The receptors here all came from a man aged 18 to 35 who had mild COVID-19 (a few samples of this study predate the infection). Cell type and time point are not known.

The CDR3 bases are TGTGCCAGCAGCATGGGTTCCTACGAGCAGTACGTC. This gives the protein CASSMGSYEQYV. The chain carries TRBV5-6 and TRBJ2-7; D remains unclear. V lost 4 bases and J 1 base, leaving 6 bases between the germline ends. The CDR3 consists of 12 residues. CDR1 is SGHDT and CDR2 is YYEEEE in the germline V gene.

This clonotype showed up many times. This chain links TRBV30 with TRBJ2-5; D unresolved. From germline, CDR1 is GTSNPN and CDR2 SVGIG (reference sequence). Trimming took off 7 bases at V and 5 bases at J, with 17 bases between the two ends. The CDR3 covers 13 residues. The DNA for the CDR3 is TGTGCCTCCGCTTTCGATAGCCTGGAGACCCAGTACTTC. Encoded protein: CASAFDSLETQYF.

The CDR3 here is CASSLTDSAYGYTF. CDR3 coding DNA: TGTGCCAGCAGCTTGACGGACAGCGCCTATGGCTACACCTTC. The chain has TRBV5-6 and TRBJ1-2; TRBD1 might be the D (6 bases). The germline CDR1 and CDR2 sequences are SGHDT and YYEEEE. The CDR3 length is 14 residues. Trimming removed 1 base from V and 4 bases from J, with 11 bases in between.

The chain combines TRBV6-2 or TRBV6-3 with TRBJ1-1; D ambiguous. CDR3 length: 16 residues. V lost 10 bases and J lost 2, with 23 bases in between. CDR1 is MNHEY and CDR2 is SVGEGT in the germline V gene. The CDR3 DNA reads TGTGCCACCACAGAGGACCCCCGGCGGGAAAACACTGAAGCTTTCTTT. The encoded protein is CATTEDPRRENTEAFF.

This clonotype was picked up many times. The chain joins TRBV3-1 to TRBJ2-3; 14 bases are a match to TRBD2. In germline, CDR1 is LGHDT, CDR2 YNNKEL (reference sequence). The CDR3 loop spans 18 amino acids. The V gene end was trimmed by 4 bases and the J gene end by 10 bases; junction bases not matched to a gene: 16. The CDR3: CASSLLGLAGDPRHSQYF. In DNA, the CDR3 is TGTGCCAGCAGCCTCCTGGGACTAGCGGGGGACCCCCGCCACTCGCAGTATTTT.

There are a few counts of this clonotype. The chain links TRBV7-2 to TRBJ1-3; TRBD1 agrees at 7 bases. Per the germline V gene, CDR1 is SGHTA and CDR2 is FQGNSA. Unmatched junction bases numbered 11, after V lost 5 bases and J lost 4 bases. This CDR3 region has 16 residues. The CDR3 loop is CASSPSRAGQGNTIYF. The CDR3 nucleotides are TGTGCCAGCAGCCCCTCAAGGGCGGGACAGGGAAACACCATATATTTT.

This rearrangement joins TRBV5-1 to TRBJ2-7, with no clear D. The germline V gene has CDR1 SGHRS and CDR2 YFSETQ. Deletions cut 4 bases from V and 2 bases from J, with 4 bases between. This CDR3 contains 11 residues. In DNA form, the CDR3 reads TGCGCCAGCAGCGCCGCCTACGAGCAGTACTTC. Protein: CASSAAYEQYF.

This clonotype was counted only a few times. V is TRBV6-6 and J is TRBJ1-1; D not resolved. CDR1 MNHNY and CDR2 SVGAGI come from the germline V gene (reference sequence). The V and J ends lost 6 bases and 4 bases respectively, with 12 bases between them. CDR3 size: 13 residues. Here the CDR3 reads CASSPSRGTEAFF. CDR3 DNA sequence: TGTGCCAGCAGCCCTAGTCGTGGCACTGAAGCTTTCTTT.

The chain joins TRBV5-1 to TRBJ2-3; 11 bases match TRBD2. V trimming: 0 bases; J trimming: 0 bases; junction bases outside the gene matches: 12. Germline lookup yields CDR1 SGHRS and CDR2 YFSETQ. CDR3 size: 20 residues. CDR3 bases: TGCGCCAGCAGCTTGGCTAGCGGGGGGCTGATTTACGCTAGCACAGATACGCAGTATTTT. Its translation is CASSLASGGLIYASTDTQYF.

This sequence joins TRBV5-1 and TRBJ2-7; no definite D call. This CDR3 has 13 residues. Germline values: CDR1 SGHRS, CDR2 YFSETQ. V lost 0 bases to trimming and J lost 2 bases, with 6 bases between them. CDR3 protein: CASSLGDAYEQYV. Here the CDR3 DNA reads TGCGCCAGCAGCTTGGGAGACGCCTACGAGCAGTACGTC.

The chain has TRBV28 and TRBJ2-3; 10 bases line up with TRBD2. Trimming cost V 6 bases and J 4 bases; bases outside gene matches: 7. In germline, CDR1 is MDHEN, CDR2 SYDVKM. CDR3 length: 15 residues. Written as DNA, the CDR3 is TGTGCCAGCAGACCCCTAGCGGGGGTGGCAGATACGCAGTATTTT. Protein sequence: CASRPLAGVADTQYF.

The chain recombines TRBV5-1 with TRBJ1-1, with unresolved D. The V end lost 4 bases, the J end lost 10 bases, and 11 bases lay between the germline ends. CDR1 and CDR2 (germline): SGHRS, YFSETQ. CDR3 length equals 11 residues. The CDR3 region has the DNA TGCGCCAGCAGCGAAGAAGGGCTAGCTTTCTTT. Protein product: CASSEEGLAFF.